A selection of T cell receptor beta chains follows, all from one sample in a study of cytotoxic CD8 clonotypes in ibrutinib-treated CLL. Using immunoSEQ multiplex PCR, the repertoire was profiled, and TCRdb retains in-frame clones only, with some absent. The sample contains 120,000 to 150,000 clones, approximately 90% of which appear only once. Sequenced material: PBMCs, taken after 12 months of ibrutinib treatment. The receptors were sampled from a human donor with chronic lymphocytic leukemia. The CDR3 runs from the conserved cysteine through the conserved F or W. The order of the fields is J gene, clone size, D gene, V gene, CDR3 DNA, CDR3 protein. D genes are given only for firm matches. Clone size is shown for a subset of rows, as once, few, many or a class of expanded clone.

j_gene: TRBJ2-2
abundance: .
d_gene: TRBD2
v_gene: TRBV7-6
CDR3nt: TGTGCCAGCAGCTTAAGTAGCGGGAGGGCCGGGGAGCTGTTTTTT
CDR3aa: CASSLSSGRAGELFF

j_gene: TRBJ1-1
abundance: .
d_gene: .
v_gene: TRBV27
CDR3nt: TGTGCCAGCAGTTTACCCGGGACTGAAGCTTTCTTT
CDR3aa: CASSLPGTEAFF

j_gene: TRBJ2-5
abundance: .
d_gene: .
v_gene: TRBV18
CDR3nt: TGTGCCAGCTCACCACTTAGCTTCGAAACAGGGCAAGTTGAGACCCAGTACTTC
CDR3aa: CASSPLSFETGQVETQYF

j_gene: TRBJ1-1
abundance: .
d_gene: .
v_gene: TRBV29-1
CDR3nt: TGCAGCGTTGAGAAAGCTTTCTTT
CDR3aa: CSVEKAFF

j_gene: TRBJ1-5
abundance: .
d_gene: TRBD1
v_gene: TRBV19
CDR3nt: TGTGCCAGTAGTCAACAGGGGGCTGGTCAGCCCCAGCATTTT
CDR3aa: CASSQQGAGQPQHF

j_gene: TRBJ2-1
abundance: .
d_gene: TRBD2
v_gene: TRBV6-6
CDR3nt: TGTGCCAGCAGTCACAACCTAGCGGGAGGAAACAATGAGCAGTTCTTC
CDR3aa: CASSHNLAGGNNEQFF

j_gene: TRBJ1-4
abundance: few
d_gene: .
v_gene: TRBV30
CDR3nt: TGTGCCTTAAACAGCAGACCTACAACTAATGAAAAACTGTTTTTT
CDR3aa: CALNSRPTTNEKLFF

j_gene: TRBJ1-2
abundance: few
d_gene: .
v_gene: TRBV9
CDR3nt: TGTGCCAGCAGCGTAGCACGCAACTATGGCTACACCTTC
CDR3aa: CASSVARNYGYTF

j_gene: TRBJ1-3
abundance: .
d_gene: .
v_gene: TRBV9
CDR3nt: TGTGCCAGCAGCGAGGACGCCTCTTGGAACACCATATATTTT
CDR3aa: CASSEDASWNTIYF

j_gene: TRBJ2-1
abundance: .
d_gene: .
v_gene: TRBV4-2
CDR3nt: TGTGCCAGCAGCCAACCCGGACAGAGCAATGAGCAGTTCTTC
CDR3aa: CASSQPGQSNEQFF

j_gene: TRBJ2-5
abundance: .
d_gene: .
v_gene: TRBV19
CDR3nt: TGTGCCAGTTCCAGAGGGGGGTACGAGACCCAGTACTTC
CDR3aa: CASSRGGYETQYF

j_gene: TRBJ1-1
abundance: .
d_gene: .
v_gene: TRBV10-3
CDR3nt: TGTGCCATCAGTGGTGGGGGGCTAGGCACTGAAGCTTTCTTT
CDR3aa: CAISGGGLGTEAFF

j_gene: TRBJ2-7
abundance: .
d_gene: TRBD1
v_gene: TRBV5-1
CDR3nt: TGCGCCAGCAGCTTGGAGGGGGCCCCGAGCCGGGATGGTTACTTC
CDR3aa: CASSLEGAPSRDGYF